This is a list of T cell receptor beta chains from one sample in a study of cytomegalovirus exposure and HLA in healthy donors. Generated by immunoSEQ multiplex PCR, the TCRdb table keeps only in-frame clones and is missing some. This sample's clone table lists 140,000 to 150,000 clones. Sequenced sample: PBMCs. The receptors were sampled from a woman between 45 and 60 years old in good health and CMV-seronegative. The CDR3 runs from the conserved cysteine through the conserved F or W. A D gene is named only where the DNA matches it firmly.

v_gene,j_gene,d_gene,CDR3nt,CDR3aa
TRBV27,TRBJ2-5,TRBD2,TGTGCCAGCAGTCCTGGACTAGCGGGGGGGACCCAGTACTTC,CASSPGLAGGTQYF
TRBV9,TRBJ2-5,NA,TGTGCCAGCAGCCTCAAGGAGGGGTCACGCCAAGAGACCCAGTACTTC,CASSLKEGSRQETQYF
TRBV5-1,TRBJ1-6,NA,TGCGCCAGCAGCTACGACAGAGAGGATTCACCCCTCCACTTT,CASSYDREDSPLHF
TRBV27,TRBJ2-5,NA,TGTGCCAGCAGTTTAACTGGGAGGGAGACCCAGTACTTC,CASSLTGRETQYF
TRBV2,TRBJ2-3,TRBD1,TGTGCCAGCAACTTTGGGACAGCGCTCACAGATACGCAGTATTTT,CASNFGTALTDTQYF
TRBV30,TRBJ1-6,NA,TGTGCCTGGAACGACAGGCCGAATTCACCCCTCCACTTT,CAWNDRPNSPLHF
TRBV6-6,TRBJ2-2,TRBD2,TGTGCCAGTGGACTAGCGGGAACCCTGAACACCGGGGAGCTGTTTTTT,CASGLAGTLNTGELFF
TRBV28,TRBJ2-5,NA,TGTGCCAGCTCCCCCTATGGGACCCAGTACTTC,CASSPYGTQYF
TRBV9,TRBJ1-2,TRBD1,TGTGCCAGCAGCAGCCGGGACAGGGAATGGGAAGGCTACACCTTC,CASSSRDREWEGYTF
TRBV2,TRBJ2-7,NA,TGTGCCAGCAGTCTGAATGCGGGATGGACCTACGAGCAGTACTTC,CASSLNAGWTYEQYF
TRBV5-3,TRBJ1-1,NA,TGTGCCAGATCCCTCTCCAGTGTCCCCACTGAAGCTTTCTTT,CARSLSSVPTEAFF
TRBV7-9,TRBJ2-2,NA,TGTGCCAGCAGCTTATATGTCGCCGGGGAGCTGTTTTTT,CASSLYVAGELFF
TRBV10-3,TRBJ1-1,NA,TGTGCCATCAGCCGAACAGTGATTACGGACACTGAAGCTTTCTTT,CAISRTVITDTEAFF
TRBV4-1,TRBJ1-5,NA,TGCGCCAGCAGCCAAGGGTCAGGTCACATGCCCCAGCATTTT,CASSQGSGHMPQHF
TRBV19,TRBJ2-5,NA,TGTGCCAGTACCTCCCGTGGTTCGCGAGGAGAGACCCAGTACTTC,CASTSRGSRGETQYF
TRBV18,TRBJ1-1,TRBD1,TGTGCCAGCACAGAGACCGGGACAGGGGGCAAGACTGAAGCTTTCTTT,CASTETGTGGKTEAFF
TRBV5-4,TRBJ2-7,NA,TGTGCCAGCAGCGGGGACATTAGGTTGCAGGGGCAGTACTTC,CASSGDIRLQGQYF
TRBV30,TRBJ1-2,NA,TGTGCCTGGAGTGTGGAGGCGCCTAGTGGCTACACCTTC,CAWSVEAPSGYTF
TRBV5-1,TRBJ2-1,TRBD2,TGCGCCAGCAGCTTGGAAGGGACTAGCGGGATGAGGGACAATGAGCAGTTCTTC,CASSLEGTSGMRDNEQFF
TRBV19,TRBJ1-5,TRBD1,TGTGCCAGTAGTCCTCCGGACAGGGGCGGAGGGCAGCCCCAGCATTTT,CASSPPDRGGGQPQHF
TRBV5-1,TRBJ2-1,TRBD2,TGCGCCAGCAGGTTGTCTAGCGGTAACAATGAGCAGTTCTTC,CASRLSSGNNEQFF
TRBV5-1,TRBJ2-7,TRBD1,TGCGCCAGCAGCACGACACAGGGGGTGGTCTACGAGCAGTACTTC,CASSTTQGVVYEQYF
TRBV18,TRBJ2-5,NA,TGTGCCAGCTCACCACGAGAGTTCTTGTACTTC,CASSPREFLYF
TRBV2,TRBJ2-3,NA,TGTGCCAGCAAATGGGCGGGAGAGGGGGGTACGCAGTATTTT,CASKWAGEGGTQYF
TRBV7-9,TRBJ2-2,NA,TGTGCCACCCCGTCTAAGGGGGCGAACACCGGGGAGCTGTTTTTT,CATPSKGANTGELFF
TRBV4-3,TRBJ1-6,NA,TGCGCCAGCAGCCAAGAGGGGGCCCCGGATTCACCCCTCCACTTT,CASSQEGAPDSPLHF
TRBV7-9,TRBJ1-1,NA,TGTGCCAGCAGCTTAGACGATCACAGCACTGAAGCTTTCTTT,CASSLDDHSTEAFF
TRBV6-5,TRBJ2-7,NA,TGTGCCAGCAGGACAACAGGGTCCGAGCAGTACTTC,CASRTTGSEQYF
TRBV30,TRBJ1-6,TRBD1,TGTGCCTGGAGTGTAGTACGACAGGGTGGATCACCCCTCCACTTT,CAWSVVRQGGSPLHF
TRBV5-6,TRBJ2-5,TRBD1,TGTGCCAGCAGTCAGGACAGGGGGCGTCAAGAGACCCAGTACTTC,CASSQDRGRQETQYF
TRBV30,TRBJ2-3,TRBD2,TGTGCCTGGAGCTATCTAGCGGGGGGCACAGATACGCAGTATTTT,CAWSYLAGGTDTQYF
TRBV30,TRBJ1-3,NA,TGTGCCTGGAGTTTCAGGGCCTCTGGAAACACCATATATTTT,CAWSFRASGNTIYF
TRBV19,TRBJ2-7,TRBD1,TGTGCCAGTAGTCGACAGGGGAAGAACGAGCAGTACTTC,CASSRQGKNEQYF
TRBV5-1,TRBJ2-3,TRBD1,TGCGCCAGCAGCATAACAGGGGATACAGATACGCAGTATTTT,CASSITGDTDTQYF
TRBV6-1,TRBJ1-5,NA,TGTGCCAGCAGCCGGCAGGTTCAGCCCCAGCATTTT,CASSRQVQPQHF
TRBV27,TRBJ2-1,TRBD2,TGTGCCAGCAGTTTATCTAGGACTAGCGGGATGTACAATGAGCAGTTCTTC,CASSLSRTSGMYNEQFF
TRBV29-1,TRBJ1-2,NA,TGCAGCGTTGGGGCAGGGGAGGGGTATGGCTACACCTTC,CSVGAGEGYGYTF
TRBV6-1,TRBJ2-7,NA,TGTGCCAGCAGTGAAGCACGGTCTTTGTACTTC,CASSEARSLYF
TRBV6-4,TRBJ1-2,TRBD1,TGTGCCAGCAGTCCGGACAGGGGGTTGGGTGGCTACACCTTC,CASSPDRGLGGYTF
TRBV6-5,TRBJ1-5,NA,TGTGCCACCTCCTTAGACAGGCTCAATCAGCCCCAGCATTTT,CATSLDRLNQPQHF
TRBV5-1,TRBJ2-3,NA,TGCGCCAGCAGCTTGGCGCAGGTAGGAGATACGCAGTATTTT,CASSLAQVGDTQYF
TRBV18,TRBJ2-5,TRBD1,TGTGCCAGCTCCCGACAGGGGGCCGGGGAGACCCAGTACTTC,CASSRQGAGETQYF
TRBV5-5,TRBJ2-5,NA,TGTGCCAGCAGCAATGTAAGGGGGGAGACCCAGTACTTC,CASSNVRGETQYF
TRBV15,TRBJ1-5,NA,TGTGCCACCAGCAGAGATCCGGGGCAGCCCCAGCATTTT,CATSRDPGQPQHF
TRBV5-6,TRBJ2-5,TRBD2,TGTGCCAGCAGCCAATCCCGGACTAGCGGGAAAGGGGCCCAAGAGACCCAGTACTTC,CASSQSRTSGKGAQETQYF
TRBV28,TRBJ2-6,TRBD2,TGTGCCACCGAACGGGAGGGCCTCACTGGGGCCAACGTCCTGACTTTC,CATEREGLTGANVLTF
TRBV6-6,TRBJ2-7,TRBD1,TGTGCCAGCAGCCTCCGGGACAGCTCCTACGAGCAGTACTTC,CASSLRDSSYEQYF
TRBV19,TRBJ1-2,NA,TGTGCCAGTAGTATATACAGTGGCTTGAACTATGGCTACACCTTC,CASSIYSGLNYGYTF
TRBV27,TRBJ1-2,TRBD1,TGTGCCAGCAGTTTGGACAGGGGACATTCTAACTATGGCTACACCTTC,CASSLDRGHSNYGYTF
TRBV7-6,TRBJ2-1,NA,TGTGCCAGCAGCCCAAGTTCGGACTCCGACAATGAGCAGTTCTTC,CASSPSSDSDNEQFF
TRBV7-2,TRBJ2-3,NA,TGTGCCAGCAGCTTTGGGGGGTCCCCCGCGACAGATACGCAGTATTTT,CASSFGGSPATDTQYF
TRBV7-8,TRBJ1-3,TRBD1,TGTGCCAGCAGCTTGACAGGGAATTACGGAAACACCATATATTTT,CASSLTGNYGNTIYF
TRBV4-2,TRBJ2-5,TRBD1,TGTGCCAGCAGCCCCAGAGGAGGGACAGGGTTCCAAGAGACCCAGTACTTC,CASSPRGGTGFQETQYF
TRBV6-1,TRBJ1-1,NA,TGTGCCAGCAGTAAGGGGGGGGGCTCATACACTGAAGCTTTCTTT,CASSKGGGSYTEAFF
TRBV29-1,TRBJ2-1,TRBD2,TGCAGTGTAGCGGGAGGGCCGTGGAATGAGCAGTTCTTC,CSVAGGPWNEQFF
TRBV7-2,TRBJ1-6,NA,TGTGCCAGCAGCTTAATACAGTATAATTCACCCCTCCACTTT,CASSLIQYNSPLHF
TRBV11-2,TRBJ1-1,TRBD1,TGTGCCAGCAGCTTCAACAGGGGGCTTTCTGGGACTGAAGCTTTCTTT,CASSFNRGLSGTEAFF